This TCR beta chain was sequenced in a study of cytomegalovirus exposure and HLA in healthy donors. For the study at large: The 110 million or so unique TCR beta sequences, from roughly 170 million T cells, were found by an earlier analysis. Among the 398 genotyped donors, approximately 82% were placed in the Caucasian-associated ancestry cluster.

Comments on this clone: Its antigen is currently unknown.

Study-level findings and limits: The dataset shows that most TCR sequences were rare, while some public TCRs occurred in many donors. It is likely that the observed cluster of highly shared sequence variants was a sequencing artifact.

PCR employed 60 Vbeta and 13 Jbeta primers. Profiled with immunoSEQ multiplex PCR; TCRdb holds only in-frame clones, not every one. The sample lists 200,000 to 250,000 clones, about 80% occurring once. The sequenced sample was PBMCs. The source of this sequence is a woman aged 30 to 39 in good health and CMV-seronegative.

DNA of the CDR3: TGTGCCACTCAAAGAGGGGGGGGATCCTACGAGCAGTACTTC. As protein: CATQRGGGSYEQYF. The chain couples TRBV6-5 to TRBJ2-7; possibly TRBD2 for D (7 bases). This CDR3 region has 14 residues. CDR1 is MNHEY and CDR2 is SVGAGI in the germline V gene. V was cut by 10 bases and J by 1 base, with 17 bases left in between.